Listed below are T cell receptor beta chains from one sample, sequenced in a study of blood T cell repertoires in COVID-19. Clones were sequenced by immunoSEQ multiplex PCR, and TCRdb holds only the in-frame ones, with some missing. The repertoire holds hundreds of thousands of clones, with under 95% as singletons. The sequenced sample was peripheral blood. The origin of the receptors is a young woman who had recovered from COVID-19. CDR3s include the opening cysteine and the closing phenylalanine or tryptophan. D genes are given only for firm matches. Where a row states a size, it is once, few, many or the class of an expanded clone; other rows omit it.

d_call clone_size j_call v_call cdr3_aa cdr3_nt
NA NA TRBJ2-2 TRBV5-1 CASSTTGSDGELFF TGCGCCAGCAGCACAACAGGGTCGGACGGGGAGCTGTTTTTT
NA NA TRBJ1-4 TRBV5-5 CASSLASLNEKLFF TGTGCCAGCAGCTTGGCCTCCTTGAATGAAAAACTGTTTTTT
NA once TRBJ1-1 TRBV7-9 CASSLPTEATEAFF TGTGCCAGCAGTTTACCGACAGAGGCCACTGAAGCTTTCTTT
NA NA TRBJ1-1 TRBV30 CAWDRVREAFF TGTGCCTGGGACCGGGTGAGGGAAGCTTTCTTT
TRBD1 NA TRBJ1-2 TRBV6-5 CASRKTGTESYGYTF TGTGCCAGCAGGAAGACTGGGACAGAAAGCTATGGCTACACCTTC
TRBD2 once TRBJ2-1 TRBV6-2/TRBV6-3 CASSFDRREALDEQFF TGTGCCAGCAGTTTCGATAGGCGGGAGGCCTTGGATGAGCAGTTCTTC
TRBD1 NA TRBJ1-2 TRBV7-2 CASSLAGQGNYGYTF TGTGCCAGCAGCTTAGCTGGACAGGGTAACTATGGCTACACCTTC
NA once TRBJ2-1 TRBV27 CASSLSSLANEQFF TGTGCCAGCAGTTTATCATCACTAGCTAATGAGCAGTTCTTC
NA NA TRBJ1-3 TRBV7-9 CASSPQQEHTIYF TGTGCCAGCAGCCCGCAGCAGGAACACACCATATATTTT
TRBD2 once TRBJ2-1 TRBV5-1 CASSRTSGIRPSSYNEQFF TGCGCCAGCAGCAGGACTAGCGGGATACGTCCGAGCTCCTACAATGAGCAGTTCTTC
TRBD2 NA TRBJ2-5 TRBV4-2 CASSALPVAGVEETQYF TGTGCCAGCAGCGCGCTCCCAGTAGCGGGAGTGGAAGAGACCCAGTACTTC
TRBD1 NA TRBJ2-1 TRBV24-1 CATSGTGIYNEQFF TGTGCCACCAGTGGGACAGGGATATACAATGAGCAGTTCTTC
NA NA TRBJ1-6 TRBV7-9 CASSWGQGNSPLHF TGTGCCAGCAGCTGGGGACAAGGAAATTCACCCCTCCACTTT
NA NA TRBJ1-1 TRBV5-6 CASSGLGENTEAFF TGTGCCAGCAGCGGACTAGGGGAGAACACTGAAGCTTTCTTT
NA NA TRBJ1-5 TRBV10-2 CASSSGGNQPQHF TGCGCCAGCAGTAGCGGGGGGAATCAGCCCCAGCATTTT
TRBD2 NA TRBJ2-3 TRBV4-3 CASSQDVAGGGDTQYF TGCGCCAGCAGCCAAGATGTAGCGGGGGGGGGAGATACGCAGTATTTT
TRBD2 NA TRBJ2-3 TRBV2 CASSGLAGLTDTQYF TGTGCCAGCAGTGGACTAGCTGGTCTCACAGATACGCAGTATTTT
NA NA TRBJ2-5 TRBV5-1 CASSLMGAAGETQYF TGCGCCAGCAGCTTGATGGGAGCGGCGGGGGAGACCCAGTACTTC
TRBD2 NA TRBJ2-1 TRBV6-5 CASRSSGVHEQFF TGTGCCAGCAGATCTAGCGGGGTGCATGAGCAGTTCTTC
TRBD2 NA TRBJ2-1 TRBV6-5 CASSYSGLAGGSEQFF TGTGCCAGCAGTTACTCCGGACTAGCGGGAGGCAGTGAGCAGTTCTTC
TRBD1 NA TRBJ1-1 TRBV27 CASSSSGTAGTEAFF TGTGCCAGCAGTTCATCCGGGACAGCGGGCACTGAAGCTTTCTTT
TRBD2 NA TRBJ2-3 TRBV5-1 CASSLGGTSGDTQYF TGCGCCAGCAGCTTGGGCGGGACTAGCGGGGATACGCAGTATTTT
TRBD1 once TRBJ1-1 TRBV6-2/TRBV6-3 CASSGYLGQQVNTEAFF TGTGCCAGCAGTGGTTACCTGGGACAGCAAGTGAACACTGAAGCTTTCTTT
NA NA TRBJ1-1 TRBV2 CASSERFERDTEAFF TGTGCCAGCAGTGAACGATTTGAGCGGGACACTGAAGCTTTCTTT
NA once TRBJ2-5 TRBV25-1 CAGEDRARTQYF TGTGCGGGGGAGGACCGGGCGAGGACCCAGTACTTC
TRBD2 NA TRBJ2-5 TRBV6-2/TRBV6-3 CASSYGRGWKTQYF TGTGCCAGCAGTTATGGGCGGGGGTGGAAGACCCAGTACTTC
NA NA TRBJ2-1 TRBV11-2 CASSLVGVSYNEQFF TGTGCCAGCAGCTTAGTCGGGGTCTCCTACAATGAGCAGTTCTTC
TRBD1 NA TRBJ2-2 TRBV28 CASRRTGDTGELFF TGTGCCAGCAGAAGGACAGGGGACACCGGGGAGCTGTTTTTT
NA NA TRBJ1-6 TRBV19 CASSSTGPLHF TGTGCCAGTAGTTCCACAGGACCCCTCCACTTT
TRBD2 NA TRBJ2-5 TRBV11-2 CASSDGTSGSRETQYF TGTGCCAGCAGCGACGGGACTAGCGGGAGTAGGGAGACCCAGTACTTC
TRBD2 NA TRBJ2-3 TRBV7-2 CASSLSLWEGLGTDTQYF TGTGCCAGCAGCTTATCGTTGTGGGAGGGCCTAGGCACAGATACGCAGTATTTT
TRBD2 NA TRBJ2-5 TRBV5-6 CASTSKLAGGQETQYF TGTGCCAGCACTTCAAAATTAGCGGGAGGTCAAGAGACCCAGTACTTC
TRBD2 NA TRBJ2-1 TRBV27 CASKKIAGGYYNEQFF TGTGCCAGCAAGAAAATAGCGGGCGGCTACTACAATGAGCAGTTCTTC
NA NA TRBJ1-1 TRBV29-1 CSARTDEAFF TGCAGCGCCAGGACAGATGAAGCTTTCTTT
TRBD1 NA TRBJ1-5 TRBV6-2/TRBV6-3 CASSPQGQGEQPQHF TGTGCCAGCAGCCCCCAAGGACAGGGTGAACAGCCCCAGCATTTT
TRBD1 NA TRBJ2-5 TRBV12-5 CASGLNWGQQETQYF TGTGCTAGTGGTTTGAATTGGGGACAGCAAGAGACCCAGTACTTC
TRBD1 NA TRBJ1-3 TRBV5-6 CASSPQPGQGRDTIYF TGTGCCAGCAGCCCACAACCGGGACAGGGGAGGGACACCATATATTTT
NA NA TRBJ1-1 TRBV9 CASSPRDGRRLGTEAFF TGTGCCAGCAGCCCTCGGGATGGCAGGCGGCTGGGCACTGAAGCTTTCTTT
NA NA TRBJ1-3 TRBV6-5 CASSPRSSGNTIYF TGTGCCAGCAGTCCTAGAAGCTCTGGAAACACCATATATTTT
NA NA TRBJ2-1 TRBV10-2 CASSVEGGYNEQFF TGCGCCAGCAGTGTTGAGGGGGGGTACAATGAGCAGTTCTTC
TRBD2 NA TRBJ2-2 TRBV3-1/TRBV3-2 CASSQDGTSGVNTGELFF TGTGCCAGCAGCCAAGATGGGACTAGCGGGGTGAACACCGGGGAGCTGTTTTTT